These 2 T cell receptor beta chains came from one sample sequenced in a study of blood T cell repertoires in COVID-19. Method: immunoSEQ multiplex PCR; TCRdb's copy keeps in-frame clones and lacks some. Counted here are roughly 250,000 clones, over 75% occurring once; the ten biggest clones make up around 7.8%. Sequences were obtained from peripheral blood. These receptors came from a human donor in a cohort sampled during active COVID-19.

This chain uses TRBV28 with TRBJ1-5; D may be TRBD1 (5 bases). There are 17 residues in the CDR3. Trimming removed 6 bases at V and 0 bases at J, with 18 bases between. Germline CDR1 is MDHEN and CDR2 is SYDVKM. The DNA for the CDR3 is TGTGCCAGCAGCCCCTTAATCAGGGTCTATAGCAATCAGCCCCAGCATTTT. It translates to CASSPLIRVYSNQPQHF.

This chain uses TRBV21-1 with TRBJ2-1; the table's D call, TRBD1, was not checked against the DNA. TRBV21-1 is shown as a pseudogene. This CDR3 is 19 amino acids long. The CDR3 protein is CASSKGLSPHREPYNEQFF. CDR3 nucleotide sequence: TGTGCCAGCAGCAAAGGGCTTTCACCCCACAGGGAACCCTACAATGAGCAGTTCTTC.